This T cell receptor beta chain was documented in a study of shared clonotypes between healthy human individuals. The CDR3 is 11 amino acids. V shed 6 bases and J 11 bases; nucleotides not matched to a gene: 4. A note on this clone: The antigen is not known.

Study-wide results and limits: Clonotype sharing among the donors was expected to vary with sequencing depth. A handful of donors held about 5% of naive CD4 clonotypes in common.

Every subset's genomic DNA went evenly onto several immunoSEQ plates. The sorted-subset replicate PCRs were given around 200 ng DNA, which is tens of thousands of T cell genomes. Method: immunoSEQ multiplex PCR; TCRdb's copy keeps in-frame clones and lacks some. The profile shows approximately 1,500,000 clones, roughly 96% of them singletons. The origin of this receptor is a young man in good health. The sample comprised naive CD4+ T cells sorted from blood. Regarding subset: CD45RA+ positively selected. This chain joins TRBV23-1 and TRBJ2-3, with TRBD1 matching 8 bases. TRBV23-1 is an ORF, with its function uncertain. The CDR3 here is CASSQQGVQYF. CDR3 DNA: TGCGCCAGCAGCCAACAGGGGGTGCAGTATTTT.